One sample yielded the 30 T cell receptor beta chains listed below, sequenced in a study of glioma-infiltrating T cells. TCR alpha and beta CDR3 regions were amplified from RNA using iRepertoire nested multiplex PCR. Using its own MiXCR run on the multiplex PCR reads, TCRdb lists one record per CDR3 protein. The table lists around 390,000 distinct CDR3 sequences, about two fifths of them singletons. The sample was glioma tissue, nonneoplastic brain tissue, or PBMCs (not recorded which). The source is a human donor with low-grade glioma or glioblastoma, undergoing nonglioma brain surgery, or in good health (not recorded which).

This clonotype was detected once. The chain couples TRBV20-1 to TRBJ2-5; a possible D gene is TRBD2 (6 bases). The germline gives CDR1 DFQATT, CDR2 SNEGSKA (reference sequence). V dropped 5 bases and J dropped 5 bases, with 18 bases sitting between them. The CDR3 contains 14 residues. CDR3 coding DNA: TGCAGTGCTCCTCGTGGGGGGATCGGGGAGACCCAGTACTTC. Residues: CSAPRGGIGETQYF.

This chain's CDR3 is CSACPGGDLSPDTQYF. DNA of the CDR3: TGCAGTGCTTGCCCTGGGGGGGACCTTAGTCCAGATACGCAGTATTTT. J is TRBJ2-3 and V is TRBV20-1; TRBD2 matches at 7 bases. V gave up 5 bases and J gave up 4 bases; unmatched junction bases: 15. The CDR3 runs to 16 residues. Germline values: CDR1 DFQATT, CDR2 SNEGSKA (reference sequence).

A few counts support this clonotype. The chain is built from TRBV20-1 and TRBJ2-1; 9 bases fit TRBD2. CDR1 is DFQATT and CDR2 is SNEGSKA in the germline V gene (reference sequence). J gave up 7 bases and V 2 bases, and 9 bases lay outside the gene matches. The length of the CDR3 is 15 residues. CDR3 protein: CSARSGLAGLNEQFF. The CDR3 DNA reads TGCAGTGCTAGATCGGGACTAGCAGGTTTGAATGAGCAGTTCTTC.

The genes are TRBV28 and TRBJ2-7; TRBD2 is a possible D gene (6 bases). Trimming removed 10 bases at V and 3 bases at J, with 25 bases between. Germline-derived CDR1 and CDR2 are MDHEN and SYDVKM. The CDR3 covers 16 residues. CDR3 protein: CATRGFGGTVNYEQYF. CDR3 DNA: TGTGCCACCCGGGGATTTGGGGGGACCGTGAACTACGAGCAGTACTTC.

About this clonotype: The junction does not match germline at one end; this may be a read error. The CDR3 DNA reads as TGTGCCAGCAGCCCTTGGACTAGGGAAGAAGAGACCCAGCACTTC. Translation gives CASSPWTREEETQHF. This chain joins TRBV3-1 and TRBJ2-5, with 7 bases matching TRBD2. CDR3 length equals 15 residues. Germline CDR1 is LGHDT and CDR2 is YNNKEL (reference sequence).

Remarks on this clonotype: This clone may be a read error of a much larger clone one base away. The chain carries TRBV28 and TRBJ2-5; unclear D gene. The CDR3 loop spans 12 amino acids. CDR1 is MDHEN and CDR2 is SYDVKM in the germline V gene. The CDR3 region has the DNA TGTGCCAGCAGTCCCACCAGAGAGACCCGGTACTTC. It is translated as CASSPTRETRYF.

This clonotype has just one count. V usage is TRBV6-2 or TRBV6-3 and J usage is TRBJ1-1; D uncertain. CDR3 length: 13 residues. V was shortened by 5 bases and J by 1 base, with 8 bases between the two germline ends. Germline V gene sequence: CDR1 MNHEY, CDR2 SVGEGT. CDR3 residues: CASSHLRNTEAFF. CDR3 bases: TGTGCCAGCAGTCACTTGCGGAACACTGAAGCTTTCTTT.

Many counts were recorded for this clonotype. The chain is built from TRBV28 and TRBJ1-1; TRBD1 agrees at 8 bases. Germline V gene sequence: CDR1 MDHEN, CDR2 SYDVKM. This CDR3 comprises 17 residues. The ends lost 0 bases at V and 1 base at J; junction bases unmatched: 7. The chain's CDR3 is CASSLWTNRGENTEAFF. The CDR3 nucleotides read TGTGCCAGCAGTTTATGGACTAACAGGGGGGAGAACACTGAAGCTTTCTTT.

Points on this clonotype: An end of the junction differs from the germline gene, which may be a read error. This chain uses TRBV7-9 with TRBJ2-1, with TRBD2 identical over 11 bases. The CDR3 covers 15 residues. Germline lookup yields CDR1 SEHNR and CDR2 FQNEAQ (reference sequence). The CDR3 nucleotides read TGTGCCAGCAGCTCACTAGCGGGGGCCTACAATAAGCAGTTCTTC. Its translation is CASSSLAGAYNKQFF.

This clonotype was seen once. The rearrangement uses TRBV27 and TRBJ2-2, with 11 bases fitting TRBD1. V shed 9 bases, J shed 1 base, and the junction held 10 bases outside the gene matches. The CDR3 covers 17 residues. CDR1 and CDR2 from the germline V gene are MNHEY and SMNVEV (reference sequence). The CDR3: CASKAGTGGGNTGELFF. CDR3 in DNA: TGTGCCAGTAAAGCCGGGACAGGGGGTGGGAACACCGGGGAGCTGTTTTTT.

Points on this clonotype: One base away lies a much larger clone, so this may be a sequencing read error. CDR3 loop: CSAKAGGNTEAFF. The CDR3 region has the DNA TGCAGTGCTAAGGCCGGGGGCAACACTGAAGCTTTCTTT. The chain is built from TRBV20-1 and TRBJ1-1, with D perhaps matching TRBD1 (6 bases). V dropped 4 bases and J dropped 2 bases, with 11 bases sitting between them. The CDR3 totals 13 residues. CDR1 DFQATT and CDR2 SNEGSKA come from the germline V gene (reference sequence).

Note on this clonotype: A much larger clone lies one base from this, so it may be a read error. This sequence joins TRBV28 and TRBJ2-7, with TRBD1 as a possible D gene (6 bases). Trimming pared 5 bases from V and 0 bases from J, leaving 14 bases between. Germline CDR1 is MDHEN and CDR2 is SYDVKM. There are 15 residues in the CDR3. The CDR3 here is CASSATGWNSYEQYF. The CDR3 DNA reads as TGTGCCAGCAGTGCGACAGGCTGGAACTCCTACGAGCAGTACTTC.

This clonotype was found many times. The CDR3 sequence: CASSEVHYNEQFF. CDR3 nucleotide sequence: TGTGCCAGCAGTGAAGTACACTACAATGAGCAGTTCTTC. The chain employs TRBV6-1 and TRBJ2-1, with D hard to call. Per germline, CDR1 MNHNS and CDR2 SASEGT. This CDR3 comprises 13 residues. Trimming left V 1 base short and J 3 bases short, with 4 bases between.

This clonotype appeared many times. The V and J genes are TRBV28 and TRBJ1-2, with unresolved D. Germline values: CDR1 MDHEN, CDR2 SYDVKM. V lost 2 bases, J lost 4 bases, and 11 bases lay in between. The CDR3 contains 14 residues. CDR3 coding DNA: TGTGCCAGCAGTTTAGCCAGTATCCCCTATGGCTACACCTTC. Protein: CASSLASIPYGYTF.

This clonotype turned up a few times. This chain joins TRBV15 and TRBJ2-1; D possibly corresponds to TRBD2 (6 bases). The CDR3 totals 16 residues. V was pared by 0 bases and J by 0 bases, with 9 bases between. Germline CDR1 LNHNV, CDR2 YYDKDF (reference sequence). The CDR3 DNA is TGTGCCACCAGCAGAGAGGGGGGACTCTCCTACAATGAGCAGTTCTTC. Amino acids: CATSREGGLSYNEQFF.

On this clonotype itself: This may arise from a read error, as a much more abundant clone is one base away. The chain couples TRBV6-2 or TRBV6-3 to TRBJ1-5, with 7 nucleotides matching TRBD1. J gave up 5 bases and V 6 bases, and 4 bases lay outside the gene matches. CDR1 MNHEY and CDR2 SVGEGT come from the germline V gene. The CDR3 is 13 amino acids. This CDR3 is CASRTGSDQPQHF. CDR3 nucleotides: TGTGCCAGCAGGACAGGGTCGGATCAGCCCCAGCATTTT.

The V gene is TRBV11-1, the J gene TRBJ2-2; D unclear. CDR1 and CDR2 from the germline V gene are SGHAT and FQDESV (reference sequence). The CDR3 has 13 residues. Trimming left V 8 bases short and J 4 bases short, with 11 bases between. DNA of the CDR3: TGTGCCAGCGTTCGATCGGGCACCGGGGAGCTGTTTTTT. This encodes CASVRSGTGELFF.

Only a few counts were recorded for this clonotype. The chain carries TRBV4-1 and TRBJ1-1; D is possibly TRBD1 (6 bases). Per the germline V gene, CDR1 is MGHRA and CDR2 is YSYEKL. This CDR3 is 14 amino acids long. With 8 bases removed from V and 1 base from J, the gap between germline ends came to 14 bases. As DNA, the CDR3 is TGCGCCAGCTGTTCGCTACAGGGGAACACTGAAGCTTTCTTT. As protein: CASCSLQGNTEAFF.

This clonotype was seen more than once but under ten times. The chain has TRBV4-3 and TRBJ2-7; the match to TRBD1 covers 10 bases. V shed 1 base, J shed 7 bases, and the junction held 7 bases outside the gene matches. From germline, CDR1 is LGHNA and CDR2 YSLEER. There are 15 residues in the CDR3. The CDR3 loop reads CASSQGTGGGREQYF. CDR3 DNA sequence: TGCGCCAGCAGCCAAGGGACAGGGGGGGGGAGGGAGCAGTACTTC.

This clonotype has just a few counts. This chain links TRBV7-2 with TRBJ2-7; 9 bases line up with TRBD1. Per the germline V gene, CDR1 is SGHTA and CDR2 is FQGNSA. With V trimmed by 1 base and J by 7 bases, 8 bases remained unmatched. This CDR3 contains 15 residues. CDR3 bases: TGTGCCAGCAGCTTAGGATGGACAGGGGTGGATGAGCAGTACTTC. Residues: CASSLGWTGVDEQYF. Full variable domain (rest looked up from reference TRBV7-2 and TRBJ2-7): GAGVSQSPSNKVTEKGKDVELRCDPISGHTALYWYRQSLGQGLEFLIYFQGNSAPDKSGLPSDRFSAERTGGSVSTLTIQRTQQEDSAVYLCASSLGWTGVDEQYFGPGTRLTVT.

The chain links TRBV7-3 to TRBJ2-2; weak D call: TRBD1 (5 bases). The length of the CDR3 is 14 residues. V was clipped by 0 bases and J by 3 bases, with 5 bases between them. Germline V lookup: CDR1 SGHTA, CDR2 FQGTGA. In DNA form, the CDR3 reads TGTGCCAGCAGCTTAACAGGGGACACCGGGGAGCTGTTTTTT. It codes for CASSLTGDTGELFF.

The gene calls are TRBV5-5 and TRBJ2-5; 7 bases agree with TRBD1. From germline, CDR1 is SGHKS and CDR2 YYEKEE (reference sequence). J was trimmed by 2 bases and V by 4 bases; bases with no gene match: 8. The length of the CDR3 is 15 residues. This chain's CDR3 is CASSTNRDSQETQYF. CDR3 DNA: TGTGCCAGCAGCACTAACCGGGACAGTCAAGAGACCCAGTACTTC.

Of note for this clonotype: A read error may produce the germline difference seen at one junction end. The chain couples TRBV28 to TRBJ1-2; D gene unclear. CDR3 length equals 15 residues. From germline, CDR1 is MDHEN and CDR2 SYDVKM. The DNA of the CDR3 is TGTACCAGCAGTATCCCGGGGTGGTCAGGCTATGGCTACACCTTC. Protein: CTSSIPGWSGYGYTF.

This chain uses TRBV7-2 with TRBJ2-2; D is undetermined. Germline V gene data show CDR1 as SGHTA and CDR2 as FQGNSA. V lost 7 bases and J 0 bases, leaving 12 bases between the germline ends. CDR3 size: 15 residues. Written as DNA, the CDR3 is TGTGCCAGCATCCACCGACGGACGAACACCGGGGAGCTGTTTTTT. Translating gives CASIHRRTNTGELFF.

As for this clonotype: A single base separates this from a much larger clone, so it may be a read error. This sequence joins TRBV6-1 and TRBJ2-7; D may match TRBD1 or TRBD2 (5 bases each). CDR3 length equals 14 residues. CDR1 is MNHNS, CDR2 SASEGT, per germline. CDR3 in amino acids: CASRGTGKGYERYF. For the CDR3, the DNA is TGTGCCAGCAGAGGGACGGGGAAAGGATACGAGCGGTACTTC.

This clonotype was counted at least ten times. Given a much more abundant clone one base away, this may be a read error. The chain carries TRBV6-1 and TRBJ2-1; TRBD2 is a possible D gene (5 bases). V was clipped by 6 bases and J by 3 bases, with 6 bases between them. Germline CDR1 reads MNHNS; CDR2 reads SASEGT. The CDR3 is made up of 12 amino acids. CDR3 amino acids: CASRTNYNEQFF. The DNA of the CDR3 is TGTGCCAGCAGGACTAACTACAATGAGCAGTTCTTC.

This clonotype has at least ten counts. This chain links TRBV28 with TRBJ2-3; D ambiguous. Germline V gene data show CDR1 as MDHEN and CDR2 as SYDVKM. Trimming took 5 bases from V and 2 from J, leaving 5 bases between them. The CDR3 covers 12 residues. CDR3 nucleotides: TGTGCCAGCAGTATCCCCACAGATACGCAGTATTTT. It yields the protein CASSIPTDTQYF.

The chain couples TRBV7-2 to TRBJ1-2; no definite D call. This CDR3 comprises 16 residues. The germline gives CDR1 SGHTA, CDR2 FQGNSA. V lost 0 bases and J lost 0, with 11 bases in between. Here the CDR3 reads CASSLAARFPNYGYTF. The CDR3 coding sequence is TGTGCCAGCAGCTTAGCGGCACGATTTCCTAACTATGGCTACACCTTC.

Comment on this clonotype: A much larger clone sits a single nucleotide away, making a read error possible. The rearrangement uses TRBV20-1 and TRBJ1-2, with D unresolved. This CDR3 region has 15 residues. Germline lookup yields CDR1 DFQATT and CDR2 SNEGSKA (reference sequence). The CDR3 is CSARRWSAGNYGYTF. CDR3 bases: TGCAGCGCAAGGAGGTGGTCTGCCGGCAACTATGGCTACACCTTC.

The gene calls are TRBV6-5 and TRBJ1-6; D perhaps matches TRBD1 (5 bases). V lost 7 bases to trimming and J lost 5 bases, with 15 bases between them. In germline, CDR1 is MNHEY, CDR2 SVGAGI. There are 15 residues in the CDR3. The CDR3 reads CASTLEPGHNSPLHF. CDR3 coding DNA: TGTGCCAGCACCTTGGAGCCGGGACATAATTCACCCCTCCACTTT.